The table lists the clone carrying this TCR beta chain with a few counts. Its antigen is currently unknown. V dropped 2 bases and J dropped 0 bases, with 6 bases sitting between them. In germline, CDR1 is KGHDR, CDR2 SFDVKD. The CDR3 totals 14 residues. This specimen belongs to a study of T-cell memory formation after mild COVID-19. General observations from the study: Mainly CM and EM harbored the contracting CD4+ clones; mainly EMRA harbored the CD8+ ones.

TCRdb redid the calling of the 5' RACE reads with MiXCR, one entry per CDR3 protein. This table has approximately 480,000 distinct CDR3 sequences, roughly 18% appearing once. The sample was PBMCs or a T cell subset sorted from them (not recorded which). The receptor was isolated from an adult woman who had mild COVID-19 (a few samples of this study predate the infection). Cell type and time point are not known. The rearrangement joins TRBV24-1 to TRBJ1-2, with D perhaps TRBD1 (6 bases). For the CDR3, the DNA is TGTGCCACCAGTGATTACAGGGCTAACTATGGCTACACCTTC. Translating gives CATSDYRANYGYTF.